These T cell receptor beta chains were read from a single sample in a study of T cells in localized non-small cell lung cancer. The data were produced by immunoSEQ multiplex PCR, yet TCRdb's version contains in-frame clones alone and is incomplete. The table lists about 76,000 clones, approximately 84% of them singletons. The input for sequencing was peripheral blood, taken before any cancer treatment. The receptor set was obtained from a female donor over 55 with stage I lung adenocarcinoma. Each CDR3 is given with its conserved first and last residue. A D gene is named only where the DNA matches it firmly. Some rows mark clone size as missing; the rest say once, few, many or name a class of expanded clone.

size	length	D	V	J	CDR3	DNA
-	15	-	TRBV2	TRBJ2-5	CASSEAPGTQETQYF	TGTGCCAGCAGTGAAGCTCCTGGAACCCAAGAGACCCAGTACTTC
few	14	-	TRBV18	TRBJ2-7	CASSPPGLTYEQYF	TGTGCCAGCTCACCGCCAGGGCTTACCTACGAGCAGTACTTC
-	14	-	TRBV4-2	TRBJ2-4	CASSLRTGKNIQYF	TGTGCCAGCAGCCTGAGAACAGGCAAAAACATTCAGTACTTC
-	15	TRBD1	TRBV27	TRBJ1-2	CASSAPGQGNYGYTF	TGTGCCAGCAGTGCCCCGGGACAGGGAAACTATGGCTACACCTTC
-	17	-	TRBV5-4	TRBJ2-1	CASSSSPRPSSYNEQFF	TGTGCCAGCAGCTCCTCCCCCAGACCAAGTTCCTACAATGAGCAGTTCTTC
-	15	TRBD2	TRBV7-3	TRBJ2-3	CASRLTSGGLDTQYF	TGTGCCAGCAGGTTGACTAGCGGGGGGTTAGATACGCAGTATTTT
-	16	-	TRBV9	TRBJ2-1	CASSVDWEVLYNEQFF	TGTGCCAGCAGCGTAGATTGGGAGGTACTTTACAATGAGCAGTTCTTC
once	17	-	TRBV6-1	TRBJ1-6	CASSEVQRGTPNSPLHF	TGTGCCAGCAGTGAAGTTCAGCGAGGGACACCCAATTCACCCCTCCACTTT
-	12	-	TRBV19	TRBJ2-5	CASSSSQETQYF	TGTGCCAGTAGTAGCAGCCAAGAGACCCAGTACTTC
-	16	-	TRBV7-8	TRBJ2-6	CASSQTGLSGANVLTF	TGTGCCAGCAGCCAGACGGGCCTCTCTGGGGCCAACGTCCTGACTTTC
few	14	-	TRBV19	TRBJ1-2	CASREGSPNYGYTF	TGTGCCAGCCGAGAGGGAAGTCCCAACTATGGCTACACCTTC
-	14	-	TRBV9	TRBJ2-2	CASSMDRITGELFF	TGTGCCAGCAGCATGGACCGAATCACCGGGGAGCTGTTTTTT
-	15	-	TRBV7-2	TRBJ1-4	CASSFRTGTGEKLFF	TGTGCCAGCAGCTTCCGAACCGGGACTGGCGAAAAACTGTTTTTT
-	15	-	TRBV28	TRBJ2-7	CASSPGTSQDYEQYF	TGTGCCAGCAGTCCTGGGACTTCCCAAGACTACGAGCAGTACTTC
-	16	-	TRBV4-2	TRBJ2-3	CASSPTSARGADTQYF	TGTGCCAGCAGCCCCACGTCGGCTAGGGGGGCAGATACGCAGTATTTT
-	14	TRBD1	TRBV6-1	TRBJ1-1	CASRVDRVQAEAFF	TGTGCCAGCAGAGTCGACAGGGTTCAGGCTGAAGCTTTCTTT
-	13	-	TRBV5-1	TRBJ1-4	CASSLGQGDKLFF	TGCGCCAGCAGCTTGGGCCAGGGAGATAAACTGTTTTTT
-	14	-	TRBV21-1	TRBJ1-2	CASSRGGQGDGYTF	TGTGCCAGCAGCAGAGGGGGACAGGGTGACGGCTACACCTTC
-	19	TRBD2	TRBV6-4	TRBJ2-2	CASSRFSPVAGANTGELFF	TGTGCCAGCAGCCGATTTTCCCCCGTAGCGGGCGCGAACACCGGGGAGCTGTTTTTT
-	15	-	TRBV5-1	TRBJ2-1	CASSFSPGDSNEQFF	TGCGCCAGCAGCTTTTCCCCGGGGGACTCGAATGAGCAGTTCTTC
few	15	-	TRBV18	TRBJ1-1	CASSGPGVKDTEAFF	TGTGCCAGCTCAGGGCCAGGGGTTAAGGACACTGAAGCTTTCTTT
-	16	-	TRBV18	TRBJ2-4	CASSPNAGTGDDIQYF	TGTGCCAGCTCACCAAATGCCGGGACTGGGGACGACATTCAGTACTTC
-	15	TRBD2	TRBV4-1	TRBJ2-5	CASSPGTSGDETQYF	TGCGCCAGCAGCCCTGGGACTAGCGGGGATGAGACCCAGTACTTC
-	14	-	TRBV7-9	TRBJ2-5	CASSTYLTEETQYF	TGTGCCAGCTCGACGTACCTGACCGAAGAGACCCAGTACTTC
-	15	-	TRBV19	TRBJ2-2	CASLFSPGAVGELFF	TGTGCCAGTCTATTTTCCCCGGGGGCGGTCGGGGAGCTGTTTTTT
-	16	TRBD1	TRBV2	TRBJ2-7	CASSEEGVTGGYEQYF	TGTGCCAGCAGTGAAGAGGGGGTGACAGGGGGGTACGAGCAGTACTTC
-	18	-	TRBV21-1	TRBJ1-1	CASSAPIRASMWNTEAFF	TGTGCCAGCAGCGCCCCAATTAGAGCGTCGATGTGGAACACTGAAGCTTTCTTT
-	16	-	TRBV19	TRBJ2-3	CASSWHGGASKDTQYF	TGTGCCAGTAGCTGGCACGGGGGCGCTAGTAAAGATACGCAGTATTTT
-	15	-	TRBV15	TRBJ1-1	CATSSTGYSNTEAFF	TGTGCCACCAGCAGTACGGGATACTCGAACACTGAAGCTTTCTTT
-	16	-	TRBV6-5	TRBJ1-5	CASSYSAARVDQPQHF	TGTGCCAGCAGTTACTCGGCTGCCAGGGTGGATCAGCCCCAGCATTTT
-	14	TRBD1	TRBV4-1	TRBJ2-7	CASSRVGQTYEQYF	TGCGCCAGCAGCCGAGTGGGACAGACTTACGAGCAGTACTTC
-	17	-	TRBV5-6	TRBJ1-6	CASSLVDSGPDYSPLHF	TGTGCCAGCAGCTTGGTTGATTCAGGGCCCGACTATTCACCCCTCCACTTT
-	15	TRBD2	TRBV5-6	TRBJ2-3	CASSPSGGAANTQYF	TGTGCCAGCAGCCCTAGCGGGGGGGCGGCGAATACGCAGTATTTT
-	12	-	TRBV5-1	TRBJ1-2	CASSPTDRGYTF	TGCGCCAGCAGCCCGACAGATAGGGGCTACACCTTC
-	15	-	TRBV10-3	TRBJ1-1	CAISPPGRMNTEAFF	TGTGCCATCAGTCCGCCGGGCCGGATGAACACTGAAGCTTTCTTT
-	19	-	TRBV5-1	TRBJ2-6	CASSLPKTGESSGANVLTF	TGCGCCAGCAGCCTACCAAAGACAGGTGAAAGCTCTGGGGCCAACGTCCTGACTTTC
-	17	-	TRBV4-1	TRBJ1-5	CASSQGGGLMGNQPQHF	TGCGCCAGCAGCCAAGGGGGAGGATTGATGGGCAATCAGCCCCAGCATTTT
few	17	-	TRBV2	TRBJ2-6	CASSEGGPYSGANVLTF	TGTGCCAGCAGTGAGGGGGGGCCCTACTCTGGGGCCAACGTCCTGACTTTC
-	14	-	TRBV10-3	TRBJ2-3	CATIDFRYTDTQYF	TGTGCCACCATTGACTTCCGTTACACAGATACGCAGTATTTT
-	15	-	TRBV28	TRBJ2-7	CASSFIGATSYEQYF	TGTGCCAGCAGTTTCATAGGAGCCACCTCCTACGAGCAGTACTTC
-	17	-	TRBV10-3	TRBJ2-6	CAISELQGRSGANVLTF	TGTGCCATCAGTGAGCTCCAGGGGCGCTCTGGGGCCAACGTCCTGACTTTC
-	14	-	TRBV15	TRBJ1-2	CATSRDKTNYGYTF	TGTGCCACCAGCAGGGACAAAACTAACTATGGCTACACCTTC
-	13	-	TRBV5-4	TRBJ1-6	CASSFGQNSPLHF	TGTGCCAGCAGCTTTGGACAGAATTCACCCCTCCACTTT
-	11	-	TRBV9	TRBJ1-5	CASRAGQPQHF	TGTGCCAGCAGGGCCGGTCAGCCCCAGCATTTT
-	17	TRBD2	TRBV7-2	TRBJ2-5	CASSLEPSGTLQETQYF	TGTGCCAGCAGCTTAGAGCCTAGCGGGACATTACAAGAGACCCAGTACTTC
-	16	TRBD1	TRBV7-2	TRBJ2-2	CASSPRAQGAPGELFF	TGTGCCAGCAGCCCTCGCGCGCAGGGGGCGCCCGGGGAGCTGTTTTTT
-	15	-	TRBV18	TRBJ2-3	CASSLQGEGTDTQYF	TGTGCCAGCTCACTCCAAGGGGAGGGCACAGATACGCAGTATTTT
-	15	TRBD1	TRBV7-6	TRBJ2-5	CASSLVEGAGETQYF	TGTGCCAGCAGCTTAGTCGAGGGGGCGGGAGAGACCCAGTACTTC
-	16	TRBD1	TRBV28	TRBJ2-1	CASSEGTGQIYNEQFF	TGTGCCAGCAGTGAAGGGACAGGCCAAATTTACAATGAGCAGTTCTTC
-	16	-	TRBV5-4	TRBJ2-6	CASSLGGAAGANVLTF	TGTGCCAGCAGCTTGGGTGGGGCGGCTGGGGCCAACGTCCTGACTTTC
-	13	-	TRBV18	TRBJ1-6	CASSPGRDSPLHF	TGTGCCAGCTCGCCCGGGAGGGATTCACCCCTCCACTTT
-	15	-	TRBV7-8	TRBJ2-5	CASSLSGADDETQYF	TGTGCCAGCAGCTTATCCGGGGCAGACGATGAGACCCAGTACTTC
-	15	-	TRBV6-7	TRBJ1-4	CARNGDVGTNEKLFF	TGTGCCAGGAATGGGGACGTCGGCACTAATGAAAAACTGTTTTTT
-	16	-	TRBV5-1	TRBJ1-3	CASSPIGGYSGNTIYF	TGCGCCAGCAGCCCCATAGGGGGGTATTCTGGAAACACCATATATTTT
-	15	-	TRBV21-1	TRBJ2-7	CASSKGGPRSYEQYF	TGTGCCAGCAGCAAAGGAGGACCCCGCTCCTACGAGCAGTACTTC
-	13	-	TRBV27	TRBJ2-7	CASSLTRTYEQYF	TGTGCCAGCAGTTTAACTAGAACCTACGAGCAGTACTTC
-	13	-	TRBV19	TRBJ2-1	CASSLTRGDEQFF	TGTGCCAGTAGTCTGACTAGGGGGGATGAGCAGTTCTTC
-	14	-	TRBV7-2	TRBJ2-3	CASSHLGAPDTQYF	TGTGCCAGCAGCCACCTAGGTGCTCCAGATACGCAGTATTTT
-	12	-	TRBV16	TRBJ2-1	CASSPSGREQFF	TGTGCCAGCAGCCCTTCTGGGAGGGAGCAGTTCTTC
few	16	TRBD2	TRBV28	TRBJ2-1	CASSPHSGRRIHEQFF	TGTGCCAGCAGTCCTCATAGCGGGAGACGAATACATGAGCAGTTCTTC